The rows below give T cell receptor beta chains drawn from one sample of a study of monozygotic twins with inflammatory bowel disease. Reprocessing the 5' RACE reads, TCRdb reports a single entry for every CDR3 protein and omits DNA. The sample's table shows 400,000 to 500,000 distinct CDR3 sequences. The material sequenced was blood. All receptors derive from a human donor with ulcerative colitis or Crohn's disease, or a healthy co-twin of an affected twin (not recorded which). Both conserved end residues are part of each CDR3. Each record gives: V gene, J gene, CDR3 protein.

v_gene: TRBV13
j_gene: TRBJ2-1
CDR3aa: CASSLSLGLATNNEQFF

v_gene: TRBV3-1
j_gene: TRBJ1-5
CDR3aa: CASSPSQGQPQHF

v_gene: TRBV12-3/TRBV12-4
j_gene: TRBJ2-7
CDR3aa: CASSWGLGPSYEQYF

v_gene: TRBV7-7
j_gene: TRBJ2-3
CDR3aa: CASSLMAGSTDTQYF

v_gene: TRBV15
j_gene: TRBJ2-1
CDR3aa: CATSREGQLPTYNEQFF

v_gene: TRBV6-2/TRBV6-3
j_gene: TRBJ2-1
CDR3aa: CASSSYGLATNEQFF

v_gene: TRBV28
j_gene: TRBJ1-5
CDR3aa: CASIEKVRNQPQHF

v_gene: TRBV20-1
j_gene: TRBJ1-1
CDR3aa: CSAPDRTVNTEAFF

v_gene: TRBV4-1
j_gene: TRBJ2-7
CDR3aa: CASSQGASGTYEQYF

v_gene: TRBV7-6
j_gene: TRBJ1-4
CDR3aa: CASSSTVGGEKLFF

v_gene: TRBV20-1
j_gene: TRBJ2-5
CDR3aa: CSASASLAGSFQETQYF

v_gene: TRBV11-1
j_gene: TRBJ2-1
CDR3aa: CASSLEPGYREDEQFF

v_gene: TRBV15
j_gene: TRBJ2-5
CDR3aa: CATSRDLSETQYF

v_gene: TRBV15
j_gene: TRBJ1-2
CDR3aa: CATSRAQGRVDGYTF

v_gene: TRBV7-6
j_gene: TRBJ2-1
CDR3aa: CASSQERDGEQFF

v_gene: TRBV7-9
j_gene: TRBJ1-6
CDR3aa: CASSLGPGSYPSPLHF

v_gene: TRBV19
j_gene: TRBJ2-5
CDR3aa: CASRASVGSQETQYF

v_gene: TRBV9
j_gene: TRBJ1-6
CDR3aa: CASSPRRAYNSPLHF

v_gene: TRBV28
j_gene: TRBJ2-1
CDR3aa: CGTRGYSYNEQFF

v_gene: TRBV9
j_gene: TRBJ2-7
CDR3aa: CASSVRGLSEQYF

v_gene: TRBV29-1
j_gene: TRBJ2-7
CDR3aa: CSVERGPTGEQYF

v_gene: TRBV7-2
j_gene: TRBJ1-2
CDR3aa: CASSLYPTGGYGYTF

v_gene: TRBV18
j_gene: TRBJ2-1
CDR3aa: CASSPPGLASYEQFF

v_gene: TRBV29-1
j_gene: TRBJ2-1
CDR3aa: CSGGLAGGSYNEQFF

v_gene: TRBV15
j_gene: TRBJ1-6
CDR3aa: CATSRDRGGANSPLHF

v_gene: TRBV14
j_gene: TRBJ1-6
CDR3aa: CASSLDRAPNSPLHF

v_gene: TRBV20-1
j_gene: TRBJ1-1
CDR3aa: CSAYELPNTEAFF

v_gene: TRBV5-4
j_gene: TRBJ2-7
CDR3aa: CASSLTGFEQYF

v_gene: TRBV7-9
j_gene: TRBJ1-4
CDR3aa: CASSLRGDNEKLFF